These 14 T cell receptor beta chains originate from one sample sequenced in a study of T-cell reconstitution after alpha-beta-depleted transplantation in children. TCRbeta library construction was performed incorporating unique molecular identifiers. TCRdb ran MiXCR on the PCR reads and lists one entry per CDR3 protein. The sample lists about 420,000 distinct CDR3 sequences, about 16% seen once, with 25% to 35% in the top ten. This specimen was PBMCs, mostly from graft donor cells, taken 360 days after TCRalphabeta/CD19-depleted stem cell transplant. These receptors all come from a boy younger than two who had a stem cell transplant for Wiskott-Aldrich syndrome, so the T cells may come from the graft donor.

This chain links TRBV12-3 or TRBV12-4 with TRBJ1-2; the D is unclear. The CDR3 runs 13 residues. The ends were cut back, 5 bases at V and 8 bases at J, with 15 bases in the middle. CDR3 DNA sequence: TGTGCCAGCAGTCCCCGGGAGGGCGGGGGCTACACCTTC. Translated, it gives CASSPREGGGYTF.

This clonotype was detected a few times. CDR3 region: CASSGRLGVTEAFF. In nucleotides, the CDR3 is TGTGCCAGCAGTGGACGCCTCGGGGTCACTGAAGCTTTCTTT. V is TRBV27 and J is TRBJ1-1; D is uncertain. The germline V gene has CDR1 MNHEY and CDR2 SMNVEV (reference sequence). The CDR3 is 14 residues long. V lost 5 bases and J lost 4, with 14 bases in between.

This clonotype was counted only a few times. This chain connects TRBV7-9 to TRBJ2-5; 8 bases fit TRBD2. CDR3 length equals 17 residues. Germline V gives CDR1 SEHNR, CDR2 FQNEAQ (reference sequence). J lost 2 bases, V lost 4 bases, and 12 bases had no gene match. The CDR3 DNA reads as TGTGCCAGCAGCTACCGACTGCCAGCGGGGGTGCAAGAGACCCAGTACTTC. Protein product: CASSYRLPAGVQETQYF.

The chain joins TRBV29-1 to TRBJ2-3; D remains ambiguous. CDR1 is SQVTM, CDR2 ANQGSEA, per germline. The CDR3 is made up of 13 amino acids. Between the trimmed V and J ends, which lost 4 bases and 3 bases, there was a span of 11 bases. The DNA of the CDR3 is TGCAGCGTTGTTGCCTCAGGTACAGATACGCAGTATTTT. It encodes CSVVASGTDTQYF.

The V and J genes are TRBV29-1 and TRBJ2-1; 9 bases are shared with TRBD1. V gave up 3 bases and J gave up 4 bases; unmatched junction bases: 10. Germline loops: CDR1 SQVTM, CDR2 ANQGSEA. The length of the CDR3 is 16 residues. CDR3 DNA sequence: TGCAGCGTTGATTCCTTCGACAGGGGGTTGTACAATGAGCAGTTCTTC. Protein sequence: CSVDSFDRGLYNEQFF.

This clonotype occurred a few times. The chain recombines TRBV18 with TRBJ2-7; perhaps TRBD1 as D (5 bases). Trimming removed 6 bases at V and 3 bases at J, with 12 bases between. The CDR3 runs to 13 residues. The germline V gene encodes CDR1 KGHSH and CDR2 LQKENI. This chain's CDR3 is CASSYTQGYEQYF. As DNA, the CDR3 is TGTGCCAGCTCCTACACTCAGGGCTACGAGCAGTACTTC.

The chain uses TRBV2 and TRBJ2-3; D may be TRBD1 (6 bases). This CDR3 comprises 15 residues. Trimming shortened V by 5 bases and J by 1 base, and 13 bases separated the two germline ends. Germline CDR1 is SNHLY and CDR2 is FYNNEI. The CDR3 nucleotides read TGTGCCAGCAGTAAAAACAGGGTTGGCACAGATACGCAGTATTTT. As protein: CASSKNRVGTDTQYF.

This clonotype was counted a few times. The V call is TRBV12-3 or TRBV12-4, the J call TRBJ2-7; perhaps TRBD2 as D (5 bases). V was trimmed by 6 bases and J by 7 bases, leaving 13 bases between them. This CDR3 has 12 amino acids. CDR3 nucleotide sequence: TGTGCCAGCAGGCGGACTGGGGTTGAGCAGTACTTC. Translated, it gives CASRRTGVEQYF.

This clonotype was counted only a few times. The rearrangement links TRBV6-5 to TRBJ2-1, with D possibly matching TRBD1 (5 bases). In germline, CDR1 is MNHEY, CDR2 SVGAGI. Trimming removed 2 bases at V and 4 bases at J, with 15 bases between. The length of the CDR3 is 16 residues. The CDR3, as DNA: TGTGCCAGCAGTTACCTCCCCCTTAGGGGATACAATGAGCAGTTCTTC. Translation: CASSYLPLRGYNEQFF.

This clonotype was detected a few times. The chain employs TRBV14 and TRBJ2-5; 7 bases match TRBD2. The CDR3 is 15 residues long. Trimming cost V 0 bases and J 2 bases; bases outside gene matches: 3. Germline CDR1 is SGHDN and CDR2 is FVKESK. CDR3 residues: CASSQDQAGQETQYF. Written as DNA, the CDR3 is TGTGCCAGCAGCCAAGATCAAGCGGGGCAAGAGACCCAGTACTTC.

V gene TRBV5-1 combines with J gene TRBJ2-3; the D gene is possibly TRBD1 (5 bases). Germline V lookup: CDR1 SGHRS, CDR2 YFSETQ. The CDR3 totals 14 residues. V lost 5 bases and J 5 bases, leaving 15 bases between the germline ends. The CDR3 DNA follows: TGCGCCAGCAGTCGTGGTCTGCAGGGAGATACGCAGTATTTT. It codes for CASSRGLQGDTQYF.

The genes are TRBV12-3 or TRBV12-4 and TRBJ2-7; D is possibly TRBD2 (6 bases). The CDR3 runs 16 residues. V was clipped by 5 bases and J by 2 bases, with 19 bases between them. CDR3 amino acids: CASSPLPPGVTYEQYF. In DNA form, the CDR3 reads TGTGCCAGCAGTCCTCTACCCCCGGGGGTCACCTACGAGCAGTACTTC.

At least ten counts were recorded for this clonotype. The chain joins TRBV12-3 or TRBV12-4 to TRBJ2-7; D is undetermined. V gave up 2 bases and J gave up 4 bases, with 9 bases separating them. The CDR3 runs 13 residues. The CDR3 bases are TGTGCCAGCAGTTTATTCGGACCTTACGAGCAGTACTTC. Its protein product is CASSLFGPYEQYF.

The CDR3 region has the DNA TGCAGTGCTAGTGCCAAAGGGGGGACAGGGAACTATGGCTACACCTTC. This sequence encodes CSASAKGGTGNYGYTF. The J gene is TRBJ1-2, the V gene TRBV20-1; 9 positions agree with TRBD1. This CDR3 region has 16 residues. Germline loops: CDR1 DFQATT, CDR2 SNEGSKA (reference sequence). After removal of 3 bases from V and 2 bases from J, the junction contained 10 bases not matched to a gene.